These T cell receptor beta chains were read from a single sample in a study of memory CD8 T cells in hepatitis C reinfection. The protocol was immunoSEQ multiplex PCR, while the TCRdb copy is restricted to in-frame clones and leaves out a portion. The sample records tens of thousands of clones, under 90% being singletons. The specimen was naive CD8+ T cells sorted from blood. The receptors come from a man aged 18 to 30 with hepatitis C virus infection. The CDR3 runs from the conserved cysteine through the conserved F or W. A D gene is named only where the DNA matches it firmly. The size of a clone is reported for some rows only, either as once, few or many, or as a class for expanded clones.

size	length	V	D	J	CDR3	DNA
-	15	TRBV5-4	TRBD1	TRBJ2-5	CASSQRGQGGETQYF	TGTGCCAGCAGCCAACGAGGACAGGGGGGTGAGACCCAGTACTTC
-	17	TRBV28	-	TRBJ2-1	CASSSWPATGLYNEQFF	TGTGCCAGCAGCTCATGGCCGGCGACAGGACTCTACAATGAGCAGTTCTTC
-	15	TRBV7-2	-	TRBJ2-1	CASSLEGGIYNEQFF	TGTGCCAGCAGCTTAGAGGGCGGGATATACAATGAGCAGTTCTTC
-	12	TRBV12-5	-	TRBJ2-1	CASGGVSNEQFF	TGTGCTAGTGGAGGGGTTAGCAATGAGCAGTTCTTC
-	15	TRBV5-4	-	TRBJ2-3	CASRERLATPDTQYF	TGTGCCAGCAGAGAGAGGCTAGCAACCCCAGATACGCAGTATTTT
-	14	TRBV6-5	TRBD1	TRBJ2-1	CASFGTGDLNEQFF	TGTGCCAGCTTTGGGACAGGGGACCTCAATGAGCAGTTCTTC
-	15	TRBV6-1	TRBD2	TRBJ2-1	CASMRGTSGSNEQFF	TGTGCCAGCATGAGGGGGACTAGCGGGAGTAATGAGCAGTTCTTC
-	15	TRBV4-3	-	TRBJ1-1	CASSQGTGSDTEAFF	TGCGCCAGCAGCCAAGGGACGGGATCGGACACTGAAGCTTTCTTT
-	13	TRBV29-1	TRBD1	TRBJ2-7	CSVRTGDTYEQYF	TGCAGCGTCCGGACAGGAGACACCTACGAGCAGTACTTC
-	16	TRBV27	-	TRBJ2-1	CASSPLGQGKNDEQFF	TGTGCCAGCAGTCCCCTCGGGCAGGGAAAGAACGATGAGCAGTTCTTC
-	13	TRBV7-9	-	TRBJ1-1	CASSPLALAEAFF	TGTGCCAGCAGCCCCCTGGCCCTCGCTGAAGCTTTCTTT
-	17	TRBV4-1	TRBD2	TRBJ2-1	CASSHTGLAHGSDEQFF	TGCGCCAGCAGCCACACAGGACTAGCGCACGGGAGCGATGAGCAGTTCTTC
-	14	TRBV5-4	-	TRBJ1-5	CASSFGPGNQPQHF	TGTGCCAGCAGCTTTGGGCCAGGCAATCAGCCCCAGCATTTT
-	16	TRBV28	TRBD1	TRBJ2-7	CASSGLPGQGDYEQYF	TGTGCCAGCAGTGGGCTCCCGGGACAGGGGGACTACGAGCAGTACTTC
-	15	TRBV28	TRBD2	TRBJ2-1	CASSDLAGLRIEQFF	TGTGCCAGCAGTGATCTAGCGGGGCTCCGTATTGAGCAGTTCTTC
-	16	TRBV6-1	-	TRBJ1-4	CASSELWGEAQEKLFF	TGTGCCAGCAGTGAATTGTGGGGGGAAGCACAAGAAAAACTGTTTTTT
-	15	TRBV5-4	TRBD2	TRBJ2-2	CASSPWASGSGELFF	TGTGCCAGCAGCCCTTGGGCTAGCGGGAGCGGGGAGCTGTTTTTT
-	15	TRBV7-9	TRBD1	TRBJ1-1	CASSPQGAVNTEAFF	TGTGCCAGCAGTCCACAGGGGGCTGTGAACACTGAAGCTTTCTTT
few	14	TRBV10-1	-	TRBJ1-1	CASSVGHTNTEAFF	TGCGCCAGCAGTGTCGGACACACGAACACTGAAGCTTTCTTT
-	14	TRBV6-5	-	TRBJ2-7	CASSYDLGRGIENF	TGTGCCAGCAGTTACGATTTGGGCAGGGGCATAGAAAACTTC
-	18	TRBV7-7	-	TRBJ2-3	CASSGGAKRVWGTDTQYF	TGTGCCAGCAGCGGTGGGGCCAAGCGGGTGTGGGGCACAGATACGCAGTATTTT
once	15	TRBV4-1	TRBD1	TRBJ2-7	CASSQVRTGVREQYF	TGCGCCAGCAGCCAAGTAAGGACAGGGGTCCGCGAGCAGTACTTC
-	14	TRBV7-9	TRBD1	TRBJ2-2	CASTGQGPTGELFF	TGTGCCAGCACCGGACAGGGCCCCACCGGGGAGCTGTTTTTT
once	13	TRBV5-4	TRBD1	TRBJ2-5	CASSQQGDETQYF	TGTGCCAGCAGCCAACAGGGGGATGAGACCCAGTACTTC
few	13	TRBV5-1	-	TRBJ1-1	CASTPGGSTEAFF	TGCGCCAGCACTCCGGGGGGAAGCACTGAAGCTTTCTTT
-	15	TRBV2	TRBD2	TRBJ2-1	CASNGMASGGEEQFF	TGTGCCAGCAACGGTATGGCTAGCGGGGGCGAGGAGCAGTTCTTC
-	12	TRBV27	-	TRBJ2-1	CASSLRGNEQFF	TGTGCCAGCAGTTTAAGGGGGAATGAGCAGTTCTTC
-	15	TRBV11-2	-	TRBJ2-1	CASSLVQFPYNEQFF	TGTGCCAGCAGCTTAGTACAGTTCCCCTACAATGAGCAGTTCTTC
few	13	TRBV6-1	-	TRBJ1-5	CASSETPNQPQHF	TGTGCCAGCAGTGAAACTCCGAATCAGCCCCAGCATTTT
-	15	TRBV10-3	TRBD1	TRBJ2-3	CAIRPDRVGTDTQYF	TGTGCCATCAGACCGGACAGGGTCGGCACAGATACGCAGTATTTT
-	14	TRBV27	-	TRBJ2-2	CASSLSWGAGELFF	TGTGCCAGCAGTTTATCGTGGGGGGCCGGGGAGCTGTTTTTT
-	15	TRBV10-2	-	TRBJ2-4	CASSGQALAKNIQYF	TGCGCCAGCAGTGGTCAAGCCTTAGCCAAAAACATTCAGTACTTC
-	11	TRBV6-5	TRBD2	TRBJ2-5	CASRGGETQYF	TGTGCCAGTCGGGGGGGAGAGACCCAGTACTTC
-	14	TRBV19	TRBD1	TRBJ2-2	CASSPRTGTGELFF	TGTGCCAGTAGTCCCAGGACAGGGACTGGGGAGCTGTTTTTT
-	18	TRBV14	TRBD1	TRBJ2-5	CASSQDVGTARNMETQYF	TGTGCCAGCAGCCAAGATGTCGGGACAGCGCGAAATATGGAGACCCAGTACTTC
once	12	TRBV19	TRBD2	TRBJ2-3	CASGGDTDTQYF	TGTGCCAGCGGGGGGGACACAGATACGCAGTATTTT
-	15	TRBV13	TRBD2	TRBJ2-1	CASSLGLAGFNEQFF	TGTGCCAGCAGCTTAGGTCTAGCGGGATTCAATGAGCAGTTCTTC
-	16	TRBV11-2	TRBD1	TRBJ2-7	CASSPPQGALSYEQYF	TGTGCCAGCAGCCCTCCACAGGGGGCGTTATCCTACGAGCAGTACTTC
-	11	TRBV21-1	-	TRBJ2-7	CASLDSYEQYF	TGTGCCAGCTTGGACAGCTACGAGCAGTACTTC
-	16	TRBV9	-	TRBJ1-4	CASSAPLTGGGEKLFF	TGTGCCAGCAGCGCCCCCCTGACGGGAGGGGGTGAAAAACTGTTTTTT
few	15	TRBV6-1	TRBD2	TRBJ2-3	CASSEASGGVDTQYF	TGTGCCAGCAGTGAAGCTAGCGGGGGAGTAGATACGCAGTATTTT
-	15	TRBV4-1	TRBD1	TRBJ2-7	CASSRVGQGVDEQYF	TGCGCCAGCAGCCGGGTGGGACAGGGGGTCGACGAGCAGTACTTC
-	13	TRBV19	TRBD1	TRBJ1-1	CASRTGGNTEAFF	TGTGCCAGTAGGACAGGGGGGAACACTGAAGCTTTCTTT
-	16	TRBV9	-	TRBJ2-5	CASSVGLGSFGETQYF	TGTGCCAGCAGCGTAGGCCTGGGTTCATTCGGGGAGACCCAGTACTTC
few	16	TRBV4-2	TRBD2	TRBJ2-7	CASSQDLPSGGNEQYF	TGTGCCAGCAGCCAAGACCTACCTAGCGGGGGCAACGAGCAGTACTTC
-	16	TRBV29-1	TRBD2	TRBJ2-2	CSVVGTSGRMTGELFF	TGCAGCGTTGTCGGGACTAGCGGGAGGATGACCGGGGAGCTGTTTTTT
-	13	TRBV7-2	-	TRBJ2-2	CASSLQDTGELFF	TGTGCCAGCAGTTTACAGGACACCGGGGAGCTGTTTTTT
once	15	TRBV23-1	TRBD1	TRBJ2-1	CASTLGQGLSNEQFF	TGCGCCAGCACTTTAGGACAGGGATTGAGCAATGAGCAGTTCTTC
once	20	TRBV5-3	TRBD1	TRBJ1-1	CARSLAGVQQGTLKNTEAFF	TGTGCCAGAAGCTTGGCCGGGGTACAACAGGGGACTTTGAAGAACACTGAAGCTTTCTTT
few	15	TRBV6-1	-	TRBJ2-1	CASSEKGTLYNEQFF	TGTGCCAGCAGTGAAAAAGGGACTCTCTACAATGAGCAGTTCTTC
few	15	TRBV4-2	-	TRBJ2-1	CASSQVVNSYNEQFF	TGTGCCAGCAGCCAAGTTGTTAATTCCTACAATGAGCAGTTCTTC
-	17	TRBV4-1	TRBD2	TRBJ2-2	CASSQDPSGTNTGELFF	TGCGCCAGCAGCCAAGATCCTAGCGGGACGAACACCGGGGAGCTGTTTTTT
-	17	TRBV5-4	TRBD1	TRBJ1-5	CASSLTGGPYSNQPQHF	TGTGCCAGCAGCCTTACAGGGGGACCTTATAGCAATCAGCCCCAGCATTTT